A single sample is the source of the 16 T cell receptor beta chains below, sequenced in a study of T cell responses to AZD1222 COVID-19 vaccine. The table came from immunoSEQ multiplex PCR; TCRdb's copy has only in-frame clones and leaves some out. The sample holds approximately 260,000 clones, over 85% seen once. The sample was peripheral blood, taken on day 0 of AZD1222 vaccination. Source of these receptors: an adult in good health.

The chain joins TRBV9 to TRBJ2-6; D is uncertain. The V and J ends lost 4 bases and 0 bases respectively, with 11 bases between them. The CDR3 length is 16 residues. CDR1 and CDR2 from the germline V gene are SGDLS and YYNGEE. The CDR3 here is CASSPLPDSGANVLTF. Written as DNA, the CDR3 is TGTGCCAGCAGCCCCCTACCAGACTCTGGGGCCAACGTCCTGACTTTC.

This chain connects TRBV7-9 to TRBJ2-7; 7 bases agree with TRBD2. V shed 5 bases and J 1 base; nucleotides not matched to a gene: 14. The germline V gene encodes CDR1 SEHNR and CDR2 FQNEAQ (reference sequence). The CDR3 has 17 amino acids. CDR3: CASSPNSGAGKSYEQYF. CDR3 nucleotides: TGTGCCAGCAGCCCCAACAGCGGGGCAGGCAAATCCTACGAGCAGTACTTC.

The chain joins TRBV6-6 to TRBJ1-2; possibly TRBD1 for D (5 bases). Between the trimmed V and J ends, which lost 4 bases and 0 bases, there was a span of 12 bases. CDR1 and CDR2 from the germline V gene are MNHNY and SVGAGI (reference sequence). This CDR3 is built from 15 residues. Here the CDR3 reads CASSWDQGANYGYTF. As DNA, the CDR3 is TGTGCCAGCAGTTGGGATCAGGGTGCTAACTATGGCTACACCTTC.

The chain carries TRBV29-1 and TRBJ1-5; TRBD1 matches at 8 bases. The CDR3 sequence is 14 residues long. V trimming: 4 bases; J trimming: 9 bases; junction bases outside the gene matches: 11. The germline V gene encodes CDR1 SQVTM and CDR2 ANQGSEA. In DNA, the CDR3 is TGCAGCGTTGCTCCAGGGGGCGGTTTATCGCCCCAGCATTTT. Encoded protein: CSVAPGGGLSPQHF.

V usage is TRBV7-6 and J usage is TRBJ1-5, with TRBD1 matching over 7 bases. V lost 1 base and J lost 3; bases outside the gene matches: 6. This CDR3 is built from 16 residues. CDR1 and CDR2 (germline): SGHVS, FNYEAQ. In DNA, the CDR3 is TGTGCCAGCAGCTTAGGACCGGGACAGAACAATCAGCCCCAGCATTTT. It encodes CASSLGPGQNNQPQHF.

V is TRBV29-1 and J is TRBJ2-3, with no clear D. CDR1 SQVTM and CDR2 ANQGSEA come from the germline V gene. The CDR3 contains 12 residues. The V gene lost 3 bases and the J gene lost 1 base, with 5 bases spanning the gap. CDR3 amino acids: CSVEAGTDTQYF. For the CDR3, the DNA is TGCAGCGTTGAGGCCGGCACAGATACGCAGTATTTT.

This clone was seen a single time. The J gene is TRBJ2-3, the V gene TRBV7-9, with 7 bases fitting TRBD1. Germline V CDR1 and CDR2: SEHNR, FQNEAQ (reference sequence). V lost 5 bases to trimming and J lost 11 bases; unmatched junction nucleotides: 10. The CDR3 runs to 13 residues. The CDR3 loop is CASSLGTDQEQYF. The CDR3 nucleotides are TGTGCCAGCAGCCTAGGGACAGATCAGGAGCAGTATTTT.

This chain uses TRBV2 with TRBJ1-2; 9 bases fit TRBD1. J gave up 6 bases and V 6 bases, and 11 bases lay outside the gene matches. The CDR3 has 15 amino acids. Germline CDR1 and CDR2: SNHLY and FYNNEI. The CDR3 reads CASRAGTGSIHGYTF. The DNA of the CDR3 is TGTGCCAGCAGGGCCGGGACAGGGAGCATCCATGGCTACACCTTC. Combining the CDR3 with reference TRBV2 and TRBJ1-2 gives the whole variable domain EPEVTQTPSHQVTQMGQEVILRCVPISNHLYFYWYRQILGQKVEFLVSFYNNEISEKSEIFDDQFSVERPDGSNFTLKIRSTKLEDSAMYFCASRAGTGSIHGYTFGSGTRLTVV.

The V call is TRBV27, the J call TRBJ1-5; D ambiguous. CDR3 length: 15 residues. Germline lookup yields CDR1 MNHEY and CDR2 SMNVEV (reference sequence). V was trimmed by 2 bases and J by 3 bases, leaving 11 bases between them. The CDR3 bases are TGTGCCAGCAGTTTAGGCAGTCTTGACAATCAGCCCCAGCATTTT. Translated, it gives CASSLGSLDNQPQHF.

Concerning this clone itself: Germline and junction disagree at one end, which may indicate a read error. This chain links TRBV7-2 with TRBJ1-1, with unresolved D. Germline V lookup: CDR1 SGHTA, CDR2 FQGNSA. The CDR3 contains 14 residues. The CDR3 protein is CASNLGVLNTEAFF. CDR3 sequence (DNA): TGTGCCAGCAACTTAGGCGTTCTGAACACTGAAGCTTTCTTT.

The genes are TRBV25-1 and TRBJ1-1; 8 bases are a match to TRBD1. Germline V gives CDR1 MGHDK, CDR2 SYGVNS. The CDR3 length is 15 residues. The V segment lost 3 bases and the J segment 3 bases; nucleotides outside the gene matches: 6. In nucleotides, the CDR3 is TGTGCCAGCAGTGATCCCAAACAGGGGGACACTGAAGCTTTCTTT. Its translation: CASSDPKQGDTEAFF. The full variable domain, rest sourced from reference TRBV25-1 and TRBJ1-1, is EADIYQTPRYLVIGTGKKITLECSQTMGHDKMYWYQQDPGMELHLIHYSYGVNSTEKGDLSSESTVSRIRTEHFPLTLESARPSHTSQYLCASSDPKQGDTEAFFGQGTRLTVV.

The chain carries TRBV28 and TRBJ2-7; D may be TRBD1 or TRBD2 (5 bases each). Trimming cost V 6 bases and J 6 bases, with 15 bases left between them. Per germline, CDR1 MDHEN and CDR2 SYDVKM. The CDR3 sequence is 13 residues long. The DNA of the CDR3 is TGTGCCAGCAGGGGGACGGTTAGTTTCGAGCAGTACTTC. The encoded protein is CASRGTVSFEQYF.

In its sample, this clone was seen once. J is TRBJ1-1 and V is TRBV29-1; 8 bases fit TRBD1. Germline CDR1 SQVTM, CDR2 ANQGSEA. Unmatched junction bases numbered 3, after V lost 7 bases and J lost 5 bases. CDR3 size: 11 residues. CDR3 nucleotides: TGCAGCGGGACAGGGAGGACTGAAGCTTTCTTT. This gives the protein CSGTGRTEAFF.

V is TRBV4-1 and J is TRBJ2-2; tentative D call: TRBD2 (5 bases). The germline CDR1 and CDR2 sequences are MGHRA and YSYEKL. The CDR3 runs to 17 residues. V lost 3 bases, J lost 5 bases, and 19 bases lay in between. CDR3 amino acids: CASSQKWATRGTGELFF. Written as DNA, the CDR3 is TGCGCCAGCAGCCAGAAGTGGGCCACTCGGGGTACCGGGGAGCTGTTTTTT.

This rearrangement joins TRBV28 to TRBJ2-3; 8 bases are shared with TRBD1. The CDR3 is made up of 15 amino acids. V lost 7 bases, J lost 4 bases, and 10 bases stayed unmatched. The germline gives CDR1 MDHEN, CDR2 SYDVKM. The CDR3 here is CASIGSRGRSDTQYF. DNA for the CDR3: TGTGCCAGCATTGGGAGCAGGGGGCGGTCAGATACGCAGTATTTT. Looking up the rest from reference TRBV28 and TRBJ2-3 gives the full variable domain: DVKVTQSSRYLVKRTGEKVFLECVQDMDHENMFWYRQDPGLGLRLIYFSYDVKMKEKGDIPEGYSVSREKKERFSLILESASTNQTSMYLCASIGSRGRSDTQYFGPGTRLTVL.

The chain links TRBV6-5 to TRBJ1-2, with D maybe TRBD1 (6 bases). The CDR3 has 14 amino acids. The V end was cut by 0 bases, the J end by 4 bases, with 9 bases between. CDR1 is MNHEY and CDR2 is SVGAGI in the germline V gene. In DNA form, the CDR3 reads TGTGCCAGCAGTTACTCGGTAGGGGGCTATGGCTACACCTTC. Translation: CASSYSVGGYGYTF.